Sequencing of this T cell receptor (beta chain) was carried out in a study of identical twins. With no exceptions, donors were healthy Caucasians. The sample holds a few counts of this clonotype. The CDR3 covers 14 residues. With V trimmed by 0 bases and J by 9 bases, 5 bases remained unmatched. From germline, CDR1 is MGHRA and CDR2 YSYEKL. After template switching added a universal primer site, the resulting cDNA carried unique molecular identifiers. TCRdb re-derived calls from the 5' RACE reads in MiXCR, one entry per CDR3 protein. The table lists approximately 890,000 distinct CDR3 sequences, approximately 13% of them singletons, with 1.5% to 2% in the top ten. The sample was also reused in another study, on yellow fever vaccine responses in identical twins. That report adds: Twins showed a vaccine T cell response that reportedly seemed partly convergent, partly personalized.

The V gene is TRBV4-1, the J gene TRBJ2-1; TRBD2 agrees at 7 bases. This receptor was identified in a woman aged 18-30 years in good health. Specimen: PBMCs. In nucleotides, the CDR3 is TGCGCCAGCAGCCAAGATGGGAGGGCGATTGAGCAGTTCTTC. Translation: CASSQDGRAIEQFF.